The 8 T cell receptor beta chains reported below all come from one sample, sequenced in a study of blood T cell repertoires in COVID-19. Repertoires were generated with immunoSEQ multiplex PCR, while TCRdb's copy carries only in-frame clones and drops some. The sample carries about 170,000 clones, around 81% recorded once. Sequencing was done on a sample of peripheral blood. The origin of the receptors is a man between 65 and 79 years old with active or convalescent COVID-19.

The V gene is TRBV27, the J gene TRBJ2-5; maybe TRBD2 (6 bases). V was trimmed by 5 bases and J by 2 bases, leaving 15 bases between them. The CDR3 has 15 amino acids. CDR1 is MNHEY and CDR2 is SMNVEV in the germline V gene (reference sequence). The CDR3: CASSAAGDLQETQYF. CDR3 in DNA: TGTGCCAGCAGTGCCGCCGGGGACTTGCAAGAGACCCAGTACTTC.

This chain uses TRBV5-6 with TRBJ1-6, with D possibly matching TRBD1 (6 bases). The CDR3 consists of 14 residues. V was pared by 0 bases and J by 8 bases, with 9 bases between. CDR1 and CDR2 (germline): SGHDT, YYEEEE. The CDR3 coding sequence is TGTGCCAGCAGCTTGGGGACAGCCGATTCACCCCTCCACTTT. It yields the protein CASSLGTADSPLHF.

The V and J genes are TRBV7-8 and TRBJ1-1; no reliable D call. Germline V gives CDR1 SGHVS, CDR2 FQNEAQ. There are 14 residues in the CDR3. V shed 0 bases and J shed 4 bases, with 9 bases lying between them. The chain's CDR3 is CASSLAGPGTEAFF. The CDR3 coding sequence is TGTGCCAGCAGCTTAGCGGGTCCGGGCACTGAAGCTTTCTTT.

The V call is TRBV6-2 or TRBV6-3, the J call TRBJ2-7, with D uncertain. In germline, CDR1 is MNHEY, CDR2 SVGEGT. The germline V and J ends were trimmed by 2 bases and 3 bases, with 11 bases remaining between them. The CDR3 is made up of 14 amino acids. The CDR3 is CASSYERLHYEQYF. For the CDR3, the DNA is TGTGCCAGCAGTTACGAGAGGCTTCACTACGAGCAGTACTTC.

V is TRBV9 and J is TRBJ2-7; TRBD2 agrees at 8 bases. The ends lost 2 bases at V and 3 bases at J; junction bases unmatched: 4. The CDR3 has 14 residues. Germline V gives CDR1 SGDLS, CDR2 YYNGEE. The CDR3 region has the DNA TGTGCCAGCAGCGTTACAGGGACTAGCTACGAGCAGTACTTC. Amino acids: CASSVTGTSYEQYF.

V is TRBV15 and J is TRBJ2-1; D is possibly TRBD2 (5 bases). With 3 bases removed from V and 3 bases from J, the gap between germline ends came to 12 bases. Germline loops: CDR1 LNHNV, CDR2 YYDKDF (reference sequence). CDR3 length: 15 amino acids. The CDR3 sequence is CATSSSRGFYNEQFF. For the CDR3, the DNA is TGTGCCACCAGCAGCTCGCGAGGGTTCTACAATGAGCAGTTCTTC.

The chain carries TRBV14 and TRBJ1-4, with 10 positions matching TRBD1. V lost 0 bases to trimming and J lost 6 bases; unmatched junction nucleotides: 1. This CDR3 is built from 15 residues. Germline V gene lookup returns CDR1 SGHDN and CDR2 FVKESK. The CDR3 bases are TGTGCCAGCAGCCAAGAGGGACAGGGGTATGAAAAACTGTTTTTT. It codes for CASSQEGQGYEKLFF.

The chain carries TRBV13 and TRBJ2-7; 8 bases map to TRBD1. This CDR3 comprises 13 residues. V was clipped by 0 bases and J by 10 bases; unmatched bases: 5. Germline V gene sequence: CDR1 PRHDT, CDR2 FYEKMQ (reference sequence). CDR3 sequence: CASSLGLDRGQYF. The CDR3 region has the DNA TGTGCCAGCAGCTTAGGCCTCGACAGGGGACAGTACTTC.